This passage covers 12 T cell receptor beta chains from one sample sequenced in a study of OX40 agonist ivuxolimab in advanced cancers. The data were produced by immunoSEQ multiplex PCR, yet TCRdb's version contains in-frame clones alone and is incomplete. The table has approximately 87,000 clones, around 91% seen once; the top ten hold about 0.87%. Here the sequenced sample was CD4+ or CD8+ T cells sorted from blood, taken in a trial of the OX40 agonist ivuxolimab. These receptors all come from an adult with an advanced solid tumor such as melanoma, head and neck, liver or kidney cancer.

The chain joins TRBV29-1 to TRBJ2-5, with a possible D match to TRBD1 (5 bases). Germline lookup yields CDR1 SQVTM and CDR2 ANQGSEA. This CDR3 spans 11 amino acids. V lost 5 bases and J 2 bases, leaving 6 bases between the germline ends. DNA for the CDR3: TGCAGCGTTACAGGTCAAGAGACCCAGTACTTC. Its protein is CSVTGQETQYF.

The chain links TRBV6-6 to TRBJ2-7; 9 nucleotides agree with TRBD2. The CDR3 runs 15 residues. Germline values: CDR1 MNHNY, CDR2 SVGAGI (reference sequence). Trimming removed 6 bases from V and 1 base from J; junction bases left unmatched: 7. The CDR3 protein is CASSLGLAPSYEQYF. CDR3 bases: TGTGCCAGCAGCTTGGGACTAGCACCATCCTACGAGCAGTACTTC.

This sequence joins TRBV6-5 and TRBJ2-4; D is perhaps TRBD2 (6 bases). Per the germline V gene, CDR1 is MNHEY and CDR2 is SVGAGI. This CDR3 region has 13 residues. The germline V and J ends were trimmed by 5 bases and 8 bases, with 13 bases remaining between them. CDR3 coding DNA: TGTGCCAGCAGTGGGACTTGGAGGGACATTCAGTACTTC. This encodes CASSGTWRDIQYF.

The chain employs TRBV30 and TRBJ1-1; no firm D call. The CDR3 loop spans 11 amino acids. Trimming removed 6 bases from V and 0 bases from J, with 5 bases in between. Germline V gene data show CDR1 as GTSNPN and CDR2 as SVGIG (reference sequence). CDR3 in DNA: TGTGCCTGTCGGATGAACACTGAAGCTTTCTTT. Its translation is CACRMNTEAFF.

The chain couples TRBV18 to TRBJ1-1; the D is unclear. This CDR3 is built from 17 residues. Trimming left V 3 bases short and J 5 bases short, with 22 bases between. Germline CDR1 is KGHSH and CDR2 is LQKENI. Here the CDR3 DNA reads TGTGCCAGCTCACCCTACTGGGGAGATAGTGCGGGTACTGAAGCTTTCTTT. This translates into CASSPYWGDSAGTEAFF.

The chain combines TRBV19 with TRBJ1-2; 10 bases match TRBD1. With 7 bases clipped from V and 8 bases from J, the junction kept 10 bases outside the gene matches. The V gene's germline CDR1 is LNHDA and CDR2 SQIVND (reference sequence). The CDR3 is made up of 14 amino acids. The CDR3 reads CASIDDRGRLGYTF. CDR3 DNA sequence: TGTGCCAGTATCGACGACAGGGGGCGTCTCGGCTACACCTTC.

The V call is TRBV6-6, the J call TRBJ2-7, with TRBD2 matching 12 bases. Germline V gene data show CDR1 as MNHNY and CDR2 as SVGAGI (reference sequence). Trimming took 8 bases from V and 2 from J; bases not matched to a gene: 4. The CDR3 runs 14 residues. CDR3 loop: CASRPSGRAYEQYF. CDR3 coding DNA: TGTGCCAGCCGTCCTAGCGGGAGGGCCTACGAGCAGTACTTC.

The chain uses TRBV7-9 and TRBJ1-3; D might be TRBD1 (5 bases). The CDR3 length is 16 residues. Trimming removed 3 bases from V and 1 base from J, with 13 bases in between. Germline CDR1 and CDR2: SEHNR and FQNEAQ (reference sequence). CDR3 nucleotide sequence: TGTGCCAGCAGCTTTTTTTTCCGACAGTCTGGAAACACCATATATTTT. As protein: CASSFFFRQSGNTIYF.

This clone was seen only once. For the CDR3, the DNA is TGTGCCAGCAGTCCGGTCCCGATGAACACTGAAGCTTTCTTT. The encoded protein is CASSPVPMNTEAFF. The chain links TRBV6-1 to TRBJ1-1; D is uncertain. This CDR3 region has 14 residues. With 5 bases removed from V and 0 bases from J, the gap between germline ends came to 10 bases. CDR1 is MNHNS and CDR2 is SASEGT in the germline V gene.

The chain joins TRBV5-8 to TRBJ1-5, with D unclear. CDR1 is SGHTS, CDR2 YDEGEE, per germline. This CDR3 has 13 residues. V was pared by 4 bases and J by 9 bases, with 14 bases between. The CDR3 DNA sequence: TGTGCCAGCAGCCCGGACGGAGTTGGGCCCCAGCATTTT. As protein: CASSPDGVGPQHF.

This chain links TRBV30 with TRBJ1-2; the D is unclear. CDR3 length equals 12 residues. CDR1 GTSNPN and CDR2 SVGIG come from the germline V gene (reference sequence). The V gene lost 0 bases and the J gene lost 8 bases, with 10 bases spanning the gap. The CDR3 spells CAWSVGPRGYTF. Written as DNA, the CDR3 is TGTGCCTGGAGTGTAGGGCCGAGGGGCTACACCTTC.

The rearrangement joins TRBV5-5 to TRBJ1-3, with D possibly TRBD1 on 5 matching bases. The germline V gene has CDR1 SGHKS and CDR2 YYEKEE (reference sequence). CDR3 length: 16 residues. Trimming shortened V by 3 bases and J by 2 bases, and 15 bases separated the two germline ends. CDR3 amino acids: CASSWDGGEPGNTIYF. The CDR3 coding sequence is TGTGCCAGCAGCTGGGACGGGGGAGAACCTGGAAACACCATATATTTT.